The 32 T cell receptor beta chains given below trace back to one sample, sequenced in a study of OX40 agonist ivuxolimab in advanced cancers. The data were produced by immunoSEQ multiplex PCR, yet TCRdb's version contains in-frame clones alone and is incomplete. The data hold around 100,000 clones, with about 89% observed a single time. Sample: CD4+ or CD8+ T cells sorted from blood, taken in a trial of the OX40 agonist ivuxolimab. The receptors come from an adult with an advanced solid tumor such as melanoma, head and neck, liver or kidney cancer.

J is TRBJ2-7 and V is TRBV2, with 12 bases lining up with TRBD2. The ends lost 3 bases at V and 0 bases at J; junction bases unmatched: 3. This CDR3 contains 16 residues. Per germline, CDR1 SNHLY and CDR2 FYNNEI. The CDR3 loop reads CASSDRLAGDSYEQYF. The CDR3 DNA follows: TGTGCCAGCAGTGATCGACTAGCGGGAGACTCCTACGAGCAGTACTTC.

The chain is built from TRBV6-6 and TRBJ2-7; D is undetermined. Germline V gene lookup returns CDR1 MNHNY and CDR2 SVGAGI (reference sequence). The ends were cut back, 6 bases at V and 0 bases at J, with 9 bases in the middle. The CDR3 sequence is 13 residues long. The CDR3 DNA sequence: TGTGCCAGCAGAACCCGGAGCTCCTACGAGCAGTACTTC. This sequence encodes CASRTRSSYEQYF.

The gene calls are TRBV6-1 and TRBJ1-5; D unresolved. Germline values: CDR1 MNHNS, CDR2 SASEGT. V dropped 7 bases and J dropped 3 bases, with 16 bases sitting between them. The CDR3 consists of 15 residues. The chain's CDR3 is CASILTVNFNQPQHF. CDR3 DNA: TGTGCCAGCATACTTACCGTAAACTTCAATCAGCCCCAGCATTTT.

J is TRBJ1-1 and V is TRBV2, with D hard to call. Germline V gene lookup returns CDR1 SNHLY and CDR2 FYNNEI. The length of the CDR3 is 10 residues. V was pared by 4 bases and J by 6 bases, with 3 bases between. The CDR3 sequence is CASSVSEAFF. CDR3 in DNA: TGTGCCAGCAGTGTTTCTGAAGCTTTCTTT.

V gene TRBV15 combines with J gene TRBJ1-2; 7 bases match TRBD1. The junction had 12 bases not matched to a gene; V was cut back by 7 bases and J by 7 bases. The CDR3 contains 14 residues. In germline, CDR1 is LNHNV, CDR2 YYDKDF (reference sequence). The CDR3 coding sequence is TGTGCCACCAATCTTTTTAACAGGGGAAGTGGCTACACCTTC. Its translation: CATNLFNRGSGYTF.

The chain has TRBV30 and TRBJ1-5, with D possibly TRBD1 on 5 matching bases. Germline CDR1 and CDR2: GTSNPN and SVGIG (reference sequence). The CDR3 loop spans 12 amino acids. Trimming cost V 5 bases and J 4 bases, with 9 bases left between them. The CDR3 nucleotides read TGTGCCTGGGGGGCAGGGAATCAGCCCCAGCATTTT. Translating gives CAWGAGNQPQHF.

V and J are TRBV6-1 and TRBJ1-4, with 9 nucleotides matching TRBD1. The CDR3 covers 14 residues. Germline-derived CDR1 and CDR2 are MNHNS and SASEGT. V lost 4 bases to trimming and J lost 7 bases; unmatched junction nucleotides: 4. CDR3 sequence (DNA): TGTGCCAGCAGTGCGGGACAGGGAGGTGAAAAACTGTTTTTT. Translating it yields CASSAGQGGEKLFF.

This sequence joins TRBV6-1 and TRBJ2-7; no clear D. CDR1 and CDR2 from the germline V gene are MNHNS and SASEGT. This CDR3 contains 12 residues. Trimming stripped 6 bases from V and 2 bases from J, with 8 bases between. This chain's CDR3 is CASRTEAYEQYF. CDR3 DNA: TGTGCCAGCAGGACGGAAGCCTACGAGCAGTACTTC.

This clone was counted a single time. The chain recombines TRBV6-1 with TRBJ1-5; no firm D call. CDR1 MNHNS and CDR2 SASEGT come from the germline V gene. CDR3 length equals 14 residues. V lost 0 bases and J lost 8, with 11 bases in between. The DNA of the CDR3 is TGTGCCAGCAGTGAAGCGCAGACTTCAAAGCCCCAGCATTTT. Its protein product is CASSEAQTSKPQHF.

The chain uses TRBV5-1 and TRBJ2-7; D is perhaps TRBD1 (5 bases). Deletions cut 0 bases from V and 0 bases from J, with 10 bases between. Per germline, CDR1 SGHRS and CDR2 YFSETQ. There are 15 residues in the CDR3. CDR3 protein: CASSLGQISSYEQYF. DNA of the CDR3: TGCGCCAGCAGCTTGGGACAGATTAGCTCCTACGAGCAGTACTTC. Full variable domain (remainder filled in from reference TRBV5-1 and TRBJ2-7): KAGVTQTPRYLIKTRGQQVTLSCSPISGHRSVSWYQQTPGQGLQFLFEYFSETQRNKGNFPGRFSGRQFSNSRSEMNVSTLELGDSALYLCASSLGQISSYEQYFGPGTRLTVT.

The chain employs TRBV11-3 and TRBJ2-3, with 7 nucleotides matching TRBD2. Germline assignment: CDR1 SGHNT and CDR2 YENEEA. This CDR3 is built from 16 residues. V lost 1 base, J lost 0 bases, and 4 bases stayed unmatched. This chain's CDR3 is CASSLGLAASTDTQYF. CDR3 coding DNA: TGTGCCAGCAGCTTAGGGCTAGCGGCGAGCACAGATACGCAGTATTTT.

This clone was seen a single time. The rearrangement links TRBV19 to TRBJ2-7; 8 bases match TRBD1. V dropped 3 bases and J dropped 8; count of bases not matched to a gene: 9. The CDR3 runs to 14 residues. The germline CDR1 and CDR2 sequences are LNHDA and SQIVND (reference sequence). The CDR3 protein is CASSIAGQGSKQYF. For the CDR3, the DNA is TGTGCCAGTAGTATCGCAGGACAGGGATCAAAGCAGTACTTC.

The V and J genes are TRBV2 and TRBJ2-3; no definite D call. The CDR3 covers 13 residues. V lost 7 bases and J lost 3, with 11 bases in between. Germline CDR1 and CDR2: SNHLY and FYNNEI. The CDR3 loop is CASIRVRTDTQYF. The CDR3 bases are TGTGCCAGCATCCGGGTACGGACAGATACGCAGTATTTT. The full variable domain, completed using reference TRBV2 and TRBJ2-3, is EPEVTQTPSHQVTQMGQEVILRCVPISNHLYFYWYRQILGQKVEFLVSFYNNEISEKSEIFDDQFSVERPDGSNFTLKIRSTKLEDSAMYFCASIRVRTDTQYFGPGTRLTVL.

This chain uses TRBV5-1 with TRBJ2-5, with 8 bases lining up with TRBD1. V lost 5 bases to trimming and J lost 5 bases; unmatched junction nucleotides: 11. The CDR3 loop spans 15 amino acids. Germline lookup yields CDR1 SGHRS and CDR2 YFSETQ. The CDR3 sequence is CASRNVQGAGETQYF. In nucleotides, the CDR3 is TGCGCCAGCAGGAACGTTCAGGGGGCGGGTGAGACCCAGTACTTC.

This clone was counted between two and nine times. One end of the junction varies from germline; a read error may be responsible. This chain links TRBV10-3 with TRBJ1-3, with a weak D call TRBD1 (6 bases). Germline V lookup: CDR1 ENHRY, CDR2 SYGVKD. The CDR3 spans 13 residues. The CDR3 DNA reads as TGTGCCATCAGTGAAAAGGGGGGAAGCACCATATATTTT. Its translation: CAISEKGGSTIYF.

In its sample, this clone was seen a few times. The CDR3 bases are TGTGCCAGCAGCCAGGACGAGCAGTACTTC. It translates to CASSQDEQYF. The chain couples TRBV7-9 to TRBJ2-7; D uncertain. Germline V gene lookup returns CDR1 SEHNR and CDR2 FQNEAQ (reference sequence). V gave up 5 bases and J gave up 5 bases, with 4 bases separating them. The CDR3 covers 10 residues. The full variable domain, with the rest looked up from reference TRBV7-9 and TRBJ2-7, is DTGVSQNPRHKITKRGQNVTFRCDPISEHNRLYWYRQTLGQGPEFLTYFQNEAQLEKSRLLSDRFSAERPKGSFSTLEIQRTEQGDSAMYLCASSQDEQYFGPGTRLTVT.

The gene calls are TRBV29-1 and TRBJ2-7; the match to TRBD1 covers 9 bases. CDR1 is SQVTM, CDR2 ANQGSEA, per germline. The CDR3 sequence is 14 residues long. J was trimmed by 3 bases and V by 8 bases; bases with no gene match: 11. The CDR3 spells CSFSAGTGLYEQYF. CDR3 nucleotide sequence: TGCAGCTTCTCCGCCGGGACAGGGCTCTACGAGCAGTACTTC.

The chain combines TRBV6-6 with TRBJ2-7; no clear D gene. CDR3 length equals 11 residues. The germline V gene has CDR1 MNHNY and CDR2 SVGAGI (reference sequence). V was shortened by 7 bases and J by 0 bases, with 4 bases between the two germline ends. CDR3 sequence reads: CASKGSYEQYF. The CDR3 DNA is TGTGCCAGCAAAGGCTCCTACGAGCAGTACTTC.

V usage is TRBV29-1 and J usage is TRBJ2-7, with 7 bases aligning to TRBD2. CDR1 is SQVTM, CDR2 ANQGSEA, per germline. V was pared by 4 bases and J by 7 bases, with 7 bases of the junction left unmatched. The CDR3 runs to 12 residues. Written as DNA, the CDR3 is TGCAGCGTTGTGGGGGGGGTAAGGGAGCAGTACTTC. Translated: CSVVGGVREQYF.

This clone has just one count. The CDR3 sequence is CASSPGAVKNIQYF. The CDR3 DNA is TGCGCCAGCAGCCCAGGGGCGGTCAAAAACATTCAGTACTTC. The rearrangement uses TRBV5-1 and TRBJ2-4, with D tentatively TRBD1 (6 bases). The CDR3 is made up of 14 amino acids. The germline gives CDR1 SGHRS, CDR2 YFSETQ. V lost 4 bases and J lost 3, with 11 bases in between.

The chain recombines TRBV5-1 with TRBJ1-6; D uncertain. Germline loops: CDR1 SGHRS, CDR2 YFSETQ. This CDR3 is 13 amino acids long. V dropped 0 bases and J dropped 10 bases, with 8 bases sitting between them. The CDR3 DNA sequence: TGCGCCAGCAGCTTGGATCCTTTCTCACCCCTCCACTTT. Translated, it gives CASSLDPFSPLHF.

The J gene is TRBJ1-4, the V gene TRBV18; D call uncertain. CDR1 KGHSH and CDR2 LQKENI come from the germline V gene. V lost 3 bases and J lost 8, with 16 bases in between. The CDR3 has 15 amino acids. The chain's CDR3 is CASSPDWGRREKLFF. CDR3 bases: TGTGCCAGCTCACCGGACTGGGGTAGGCGGGAAAAACTGTTTTTT.

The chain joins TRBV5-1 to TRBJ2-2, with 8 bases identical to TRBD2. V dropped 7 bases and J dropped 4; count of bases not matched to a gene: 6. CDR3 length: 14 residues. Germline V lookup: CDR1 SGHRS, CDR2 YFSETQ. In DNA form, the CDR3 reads TGCGCCAGCTTCCGGGAGGGGATCACCGGGGAGCTGTTTTTT. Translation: CASFREGITGELFF.

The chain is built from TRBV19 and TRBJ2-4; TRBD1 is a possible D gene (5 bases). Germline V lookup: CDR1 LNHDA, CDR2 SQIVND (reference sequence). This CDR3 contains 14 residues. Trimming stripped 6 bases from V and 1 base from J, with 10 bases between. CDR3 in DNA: TGTGCCAGTAGGGGGCTCAGGGCCAAAAACATTCAGTACTTC. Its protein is CASRGLRAKNIQYF.

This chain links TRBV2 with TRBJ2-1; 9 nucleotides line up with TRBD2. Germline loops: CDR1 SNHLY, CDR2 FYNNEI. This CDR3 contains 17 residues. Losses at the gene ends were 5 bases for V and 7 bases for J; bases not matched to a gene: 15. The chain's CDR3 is CASSPNFGGRAGNEQFF. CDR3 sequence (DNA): TGTGCCAGCAGTCCCAATTTCGGCGGGAGGGCCGGGAATGAGCAGTTCTTC.

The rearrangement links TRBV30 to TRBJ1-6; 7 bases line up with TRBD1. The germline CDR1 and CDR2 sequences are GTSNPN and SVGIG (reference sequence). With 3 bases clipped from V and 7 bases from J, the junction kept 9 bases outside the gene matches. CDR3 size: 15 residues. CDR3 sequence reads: CAWRALGQTNSPLHF. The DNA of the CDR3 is TGTGCCTGGAGAGCCTTGGGACAGACAAATTCACCCCTCCACTTT.

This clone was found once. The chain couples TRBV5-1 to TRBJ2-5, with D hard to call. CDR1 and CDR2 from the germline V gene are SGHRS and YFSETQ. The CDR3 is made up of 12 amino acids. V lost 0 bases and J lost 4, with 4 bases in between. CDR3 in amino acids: CASSLAVETQYF. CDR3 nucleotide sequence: TGCGCCAGCAGCTTGGCCGTAGAGACCCAGTACTTC.

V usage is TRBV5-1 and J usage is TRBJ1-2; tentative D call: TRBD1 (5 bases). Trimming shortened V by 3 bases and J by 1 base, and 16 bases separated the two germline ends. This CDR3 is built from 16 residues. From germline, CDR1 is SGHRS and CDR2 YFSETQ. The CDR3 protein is CASSYDGADYNYGYTF. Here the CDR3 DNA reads TGCGCCAGCAGCTATGACGGGGCAGATTATAACTATGGCTACACCTTC. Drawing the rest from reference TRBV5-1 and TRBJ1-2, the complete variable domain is KAGVTQTPRYLIKTRGQQVTLSCSPISGHRSVSWYQQTPGQGLQFLFEYFSETQRNKGNFPGRFSGRQFSNSRSEMNVSTLELGDSALYLCASSYDGADYNYGYTFGSGTRLTVV.

In nucleotides, the CDR3 is TGTGCCAGCAGCCTCGACAGGGGTAGCAATCAGCCCCAGCATTTT. Protein product: CASSLDRGSNQPQHF. This sequence joins TRBV5-4 and TRBJ1-5; 8 positions agree with TRBD1. Looked up from germline, CDR1 is SGHNT and CDR2 is YYREEE (reference sequence). With 4 bases clipped from V and 0 bases from J, the junction kept 3 bases outside the gene matches. The CDR3 covers 15 residues.

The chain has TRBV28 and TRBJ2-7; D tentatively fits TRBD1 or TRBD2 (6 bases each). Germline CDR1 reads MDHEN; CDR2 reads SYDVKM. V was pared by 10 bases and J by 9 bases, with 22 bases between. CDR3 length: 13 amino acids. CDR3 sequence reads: CATASGGLGGQYF. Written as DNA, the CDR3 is TGTGCCACCGCTAGTGGGGGGCTAGGGGGGCAGTACTTC. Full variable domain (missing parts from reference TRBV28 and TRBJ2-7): DVKVTQSSRYLVKRTGEKVFLECVQDMDHENMFWYRQDPGLGLRLIYFSYDVKMKEKGDIPEGYSVSREKKERFSLILESASTNQTSMYLCATASGGLGGQYFGPGTRLTVT.

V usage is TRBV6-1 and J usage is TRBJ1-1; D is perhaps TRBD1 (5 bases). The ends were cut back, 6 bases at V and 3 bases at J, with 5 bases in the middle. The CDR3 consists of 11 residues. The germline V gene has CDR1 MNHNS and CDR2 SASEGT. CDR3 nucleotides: TGTGCCAGCAGGGGGGACACTGAAGCTTTCTTT. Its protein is CASRGDTEAFF.

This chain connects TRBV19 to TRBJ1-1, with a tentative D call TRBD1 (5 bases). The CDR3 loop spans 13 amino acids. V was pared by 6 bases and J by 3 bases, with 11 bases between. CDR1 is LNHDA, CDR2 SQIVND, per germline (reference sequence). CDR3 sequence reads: CASRGTKDTEAFF. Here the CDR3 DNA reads TGTGCCAGTAGGGGGACCAAGGACACTGAAGCTTTCTTT. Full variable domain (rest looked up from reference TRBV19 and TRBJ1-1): DGGITQSPKYLFRKEGQNVTLSCEQNLNHDAMYWYRQDPGQGLRLIYYSQIVNDFQKGDIAEGYSVSREKKESFPLTVTSAQKNPTAFYLCASRGTKDTEAFFGQGTRLTVV.